Presented here are 2 T cell receptor beta chains from one specimen sequenced in a study of sequential checkpoint blockade in melanoma. As to treatment: randomized to nivolumab then ipilimumab (arm A) or the reverse (arm B). Sequenced by immunoSEQ multiplex PCR; TCRdb stores in-frame clones only, minus some. Found here are 25,000 to 30,000 clones, approximately 86% of them singletons; the top ten hold about 17%. The material sequenced was CD8+ T cells sorted from blood (inferred from file names), taken from a patient given nivolumab and ipilimumab in sequence. These receptors came from a human donor with melanoma.

This clone was counted a few times. This sequence joins TRBV21-1 and TRBJ1-1; no check of the table's D call, TRBD1, against the DNA was made. TRBV21-1 is annotated as a pseudogene. The CDR3 covers 15 residues. In DNA form, the CDR3 reads TGTGCCAGCAGCAAATTAGGGGGCGAGAACACTGAAGCTTTCTTT. Encoded protein: CASSKLGGENTEAFF.

The chain joins TRBV5-4 to TRBJ2-7, with TRBD2 matching 11 bases. The CDR3 covers 16 residues. The germline V gene encodes CDR1 SGHNT and CDR2 YYREEE (reference sequence). Germline trimming cut 4 bases from V and 4 bases from J; bases unmatched to any gene: 10. CDR3 loop: CASSRTSGGYYYEQYF. The CDR3, as DNA: TGTGCCAGCAGCAGAACTAGCGGGGGTTACTATTACGAGCAGTACTTC.